The rows below give T cell receptor beta chains drawn from one sample of a study of blood T cell repertoires in COVID-19. Data came from immunoSEQ multiplex PCR; TCRdb stores just in-frame clones and leaves some out. The data show about 260,000 clones, 75% to 90% seen once. Sequenced input: PBMCs or T cells enriched from blood (not recorded which). These receptors were taken from a woman under 40 with acute COVID-19. Each CDR3 is given with its conserved first and last residue. Fields, in order: D gene, J gene, V gene, clone size, CDR3 DNA, CDR3 protein. D genes are given only for firm matches. Clone size, where shown, is once, few, many, or a class for clones that have expanded.

D gene: -
J gene: TRBJ2-6
V gene: TRBV27
clone size: -
CDR3 DNA: TGTGCCAGCAGTGCATGGGACGGGAGCTCTGGGGCCAACGTCCTGACTTTC
CDR3 protein: CASSAWDGSSGANVLTF

D gene: -
J gene: TRBJ2-7
V gene: TRBV28
clone size: once
CDR3 DNA: TGTGCCAGCAGCACCACTGGAGACGAGCAGTACTTC
CDR3 protein: CASSTTGDEQYF

D gene: TRBD2
J gene: TRBJ2-7
V gene: TRBV11-2
clone size: -
CDR3 DNA: TGTGCCAGCAGCCCAGTAACTAGCGGGATCTCCTACGAGCAGTACTTC
CDR3 protein: CASSPVTSGISYEQYF

D gene: -
J gene: TRBJ1-1
V gene: TRBV6-5
clone size: -
CDR3 DNA: TGTGCCAGCAGTTACTCACCAGGGTTAGTCACTGAAGCTTTCTTT
CDR3 protein: CASSYSPGLVTEAFF

D gene: TRBD2
J gene: TRBJ2-5
V gene: TRBV27
clone size: -
CDR3 DNA: TGTGCCAGCAGGAGGACTAGCGGGAGAGAGAGAGAGACCCAGTACTTC
CDR3 protein: CASRRTSGRERETQYF

D gene: TRBD2
J gene: TRBJ2-1
V gene: TRBV4-1
clone size: -
CDR3 DNA: TGCGCCAGCAGTTTAGCGGCGGGAGCTGAGCAGTTCTTC
CDR3 protein: CASSLAAGAEQFF

D gene: -
J gene: TRBJ2-7
V gene: TRBV4-1
clone size: once
CDR3 DNA: TGCGCCAGCAGCCAAGTCAGAAACGAGCAGTACTTC
CDR3 protein: CASSQVRNEQYF

D gene: TRBD1
J gene: TRBJ1-3
V gene: TRBV4-2
clone size: -
CDR3 DNA: TGTGCCAGCAGCCAGGGGGACAGCCTAAACACCATATATTTT
CDR3 protein: CASSQGDSLNTIYF

D gene: -
J gene: TRBJ2-3
V gene: TRBV15
clone size: -
CDR3 DNA: TGTGCCACCAGCCCCCGTGTCGATACGCAGTATTTT
CDR3 protein: CATSPRVDTQYF

D gene: -
J gene: TRBJ1-1
V gene: TRBV28
clone size: -
CDR3 DNA: TGTGCCTCCCGGTTGGTTACTGAAGCTTTCTTT
CDR3 protein: CASRLVTEAFF

D gene: -
J gene: TRBJ1-2
V gene: TRBV27
clone size: -
CDR3 DNA: TGTGCCAGCAGTTCCCTGGCTGGTTTTAACTATGGCTACACCTTC
CDR3 protein: CASSSLAGFNYGYTF

D gene: -
J gene: TRBJ1-5
V gene: TRBV19
clone size: -
CDR3 DNA: TGTGCCAGTAGTATAGTACAGCATAATCAGCCCCAGCATTTT
CDR3 protein: CASSIVQHNQPQHF

D gene: TRBD1
J gene: TRBJ2-7
V gene: TRBV5-5
clone size: -
CDR3 DNA: TGTGCCAGCAGCTTGACAGGGGAAAGCTACGAGCAGTACTTC
CDR3 protein: CASSLTGESYEQYF

D gene: TRBD2
J gene: TRBJ2-1
V gene: TRBV5-1
clone size: -
CDR3 DNA: TGCGCCAGCAGCCCGCTGGGACTAGCGGGAGCAGGTGAGCAGTTCTTC
CDR3 protein: CASSPLGLAGAGEQFF

D gene: -
J gene: TRBJ2-7
V gene: TRBV28
clone size: -
CDR3 DNA: TGTGCCAGCAGTACAATAGCGTCCCCCTACGAGCAGTACTTC
CDR3 protein: CASSTIASPYEQYF

D gene: -
J gene: TRBJ1-5
V gene: TRBV2
clone size: -
CDR3 DNA: TGTGCCAGCAGTGAAGCAGGGGGAAATCAGCCCCAGCATTTT
CDR3 protein: CASSEAGGNQPQHF

D gene: TRBD1
J gene: TRBJ1-4
V gene: TRBV4-3
clone size: -
CDR3 DNA: TGCGCCAGCGGGACAGGAGGAAAACTGTTTTTT
CDR3 protein: CASGTGGKLFF

D gene: -
J gene: TRBJ1-1
V gene: TRBV11-2
clone size: -
CDR3 DNA: TGTGCCAGCAGCTCGAGCGACAGGAACACTGAAGCTTTCTTT
CDR3 protein: CASSSSDRNTEAFF

D gene: TRBD1
J gene: TRBJ2-7
V gene: TRBV10-3
clone size: -
CDR3 DNA: TGTGCCATCAGTGAGTCATTGGGGACAGGGGACAAACACTCCTACGAGCAGTACTTC
CDR3 protein: CAISESLGTGDKHSYEQYF

D gene: -
J gene: TRBJ2-2
V gene: TRBV18
clone size: -
CDR3 DNA: TGTGCCAGCTCACCACCGGCGGGTTCAAACACCGGGGAGCTGTTTTTT
CDR3 protein: CASSPPAGSNTGELFF

D gene: TRBD1
J gene: TRBJ2-6
V gene: TRBV7-8
clone size: once
CDR3 DNA: TGTGCCAGCACCCGACAGGGTTCTGGGGCCAACGTCCTGACTTTC
CDR3 protein: CASTRQGSGANVLTF

D gene: TRBD2
J gene: TRBJ2-4
V gene: TRBV7-9
clone size: -
CDR3 DNA: TGTGCCAGCAGCTTAGGGGCCGGGGGGAAGGACATTCAGTACTTC
CDR3 protein: CASSLGAGGKDIQYF

D gene: TRBD1
J gene: TRBJ2-7
V gene: TRBV2
clone size: once
CDR3 DNA: TGTGCCAGCAGTGAAGCGGGGACAGCCCTTTCCTACGAGCAGTACTTC
CDR3 protein: CASSEAGTALSYEQYF

D gene: TRBD1
J gene: TRBJ2-7
V gene: TRBV5-1
clone size: -
CDR3 DNA: TGCGCCAGCAGCTCATCAGGGGGCATTTCCTACGAGCAGTACTTC
CDR3 protein: CASSSSGGISYEQYF

D gene: -
J gene: TRBJ2-1
V gene: TRBV3-1/TRBV3-2
clone size: -
CDR3 DNA: TGTGCCAGCAGCCAGCGGAATGAGCAGTTCTTC
CDR3 protein: CASSQRNEQFF

D gene: TRBD1
J gene: TRBJ2-3
V gene: TRBV2
clone size: -
CDR3 DNA: TGTGCCAGCAGTGACCCAGGGACAGAATTTGATACGCAGTATTTT
CDR3 protein: CASSDPGTEFDTQYF

D gene: TRBD1
J gene: TRBJ1-2
V gene: TRBV27
clone size: -
CDR3 DNA: TGTGCCAGCAGTTTAATGGGGGGTACAGGGGGCGGGTATGGCTACACCTTC
CDR3 protein: CASSLMGGTGGGYGYTF

D gene: -
J gene: TRBJ2-1
V gene: TRBV5-1
clone size: -
CDR3 DNA: TGCGCCAGCAGCTTGGGTGTAGCTTACAATGAGCAGTTCTTC
CDR3 protein: CASSLGVAYNEQFF

D gene: TRBD2
J gene: TRBJ2-7
V gene: TRBV10-3
clone size: -
CDR3 DNA: TGTGCCATCAGTGCACGGGAGGCCTACGAGCAGTACTTC
CDR3 protein: CAISAREAYEQYF